The next 31 T cell receptor beta chains were all read from a single sample in a study of vaccination and CD4 T cells after COVID-19. The Oncomine TCR Beta short-read assay sequenced DNA from cultured CD4+ T cells. Each CDR3 protein is one row after TCRdb ran MiXCR on the PCR reads. The sample yields about 8,200 distinct CDR3 sequences, roughly 52% seen once. These receptors have no identified antigens. Treatment: approximately nine-day PBMC culture with coronavirus spike peptide pools or control peptides (ViraFEST assay). The unexposed donor gave CD4+ T cells before the COVID-19 pandemic (2011-2018). The sequenced material came from CD4+ T cells from blood, cultured in vitro. These receptor sequences come from a human donor in good health.

This chain connects TRBV28 to TRBJ2-2; TRBD1 agrees at 7 bases. The germline V gene encodes CDR1 MDHEN and CDR2 SYDVKM. The V gene end was trimmed by 9 bases and the J gene end by 4 bases; junction bases not matched to a gene: 11. The CDR3 is made up of 15 amino acids. The CDR3 DNA is TGTGCCAGTTCCAGAGACAGGGCGGGCACCGGGGAGCTGTTTTTT. Protein: CASSRDRAGTGELFF.

This clonotype was counted only a few times. The chain joins TRBV7-9 to TRBJ1-2; 7 bases fit TRBD1. J was trimmed by 4 bases and V by 5 bases; bases with no gene match: 4. This CDR3 is 13 amino acids long. The germline CDR1 and CDR2 sequences are SEHNR and FQNEAQ (reference sequence). CDR3 residues: CASSPSGGYGYTF. The CDR3 bases are TGTGCCAGCAGCCCATCAGGGGGCTATGGCTACACCTTC.

This clonotype appeared a few times. The genes are TRBV6-5 and TRBJ1-5; TRBD1 might be the D (6 bases). Trimming removed 0 bases from V and 7 bases from J, with 13 bases in between. Germline CDR1 is MNHEY and CDR2 is SVGAGI. The CDR3 runs to 15 residues. The CDR3 nucleotides are TGTGCCAGCAGTTACTCCCAATCAGGGGAACAGCCCCAGCATTTT. Its protein product is CASSYSQSGEQPQHF.

This clonotype was recorded a few times. The J gene is TRBJ2-7, the V gene TRBV7-2, with D unresolved. Germline CDR1 is SGHTA and CDR2 is FQGNSA. CDR3 length: 13 amino acids. The ends were cut back, 3 bases at V and 3 bases at J, with 9 bases in the middle. CDR3 in DNA: TGTGCCAGCAGCTTCCGGGCCTACTACGAGCAGTACTTC. Translated: CASSFRAYYEQYF. Supplemented by reference TRBV7-2 and TRBJ2-7, the full variable domain reads GAGVSQSPSNKVTEKGKDVELRCDPISGHTALYWYRQSLGQGLEFLIYFQGNSAPDKSGLPSDRFSAERTGGSVSTLTIQRTQQEDSAVYLCASSFRAYYEQYFGPGTRLTVT.

The gene calls are TRBV12-3 or TRBV12-4 and TRBJ1-2; D possibly corresponds to TRBD1 (6 bases). The V end lost 3 bases, the J end lost 5 bases, and 13 bases lay between the germline ends. The CDR3 covers 14 residues. The CDR3 DNA reads TGTGCCAGCAGTTTGGGGTCAGGGGTGTATGGCTACACCTTC. Encoded protein: CASSLGSGVYGYTF.

The chain joins TRBV6-1 to TRBJ2-1; 7 bases line up with TRBD1. Germline assignment: CDR1 MNHNS and CDR2 SASEGT. V dropped 6 bases and J dropped 1; count of bases not matched to a gene: 3. The CDR3 is 14 residues long. The CDR3 DNA is TGTGCCAGCAGAGGGGGCTGGTCCTACAATGAGCAGTTCTTC. Its translation: CASRGGWSYNEQFF.

The V gene is TRBV4-1, the J gene TRBJ1-4; D remains ambiguous. Germline V gene lookup returns CDR1 MGHRA and CDR2 YSYEKL. Trimming shortened V by 1 base and J by 7 bases, and 16 bases separated the two germline ends. The CDR3 contains 16 residues. CDR3 protein: CASSQGVRKGGEKLFF. The CDR3 DNA is TGCGCCAGCAGCCAAGGGGTTCGGAAAGGTGGTGAAAAACTGTTTTTT.

This chain connects TRBV6-5 to TRBJ1-1; D is perhaps TRBD1 (6 bases). Between the trimmed V and J ends, which lost 4 bases and 8 bases, there was a span of 17 bases. Germline V lookup: CDR1 MNHEY, CDR2 SVGAGI. The CDR3 length is 14 residues. This CDR3 is CASSSGGGRPEAFF. For the CDR3, the DNA is TGTGCCAGCAGTTCCGGGGGGGGCAGGCCGGAAGCTTTCTTT.

The gene calls are TRBV4-2 and TRBJ1-5, with D possibly being TRBD1 (5 bases). The length of the CDR3 is 14 residues. Trimming removed 6 bases at V and 2 bases at J, with 11 bases between. From germline, CDR1 is LGHNA and CDR2 YNFKEQ. The CDR3 bases are TGTGCCAGCAGGGCTGGGGGAGGCAATCAGCCCCAGCATTTT. It codes for CASRAGGGNQPQHF.

The chain links TRBV20-1 to TRBJ2-5; the D gene is possibly TRBD2 (6 bases). The V end was cut by 6 bases, the J end by 4 bases, with 15 bases between. The CDR3 is 13 amino acids. Germline V CDR1 and CDR2: DFQATT, SNEGSKA (reference sequence). The CDR3 region is CSATIVGGETQYF. Written as DNA, the CDR3 is TGCAGTGCCACAATTGTCGGGGGAGAGACCCAGTACTTC.

J is TRBJ1-2 and V is TRBV6-1, with D hard to call. The germline CDR1 and CDR2 sequences are MNHNS and SASEGT. Trimming stripped 2 bases from V and 8 bases from J, with 12 bases between. The CDR3 sequence is 13 residues long. CDR3 loop: CASSETHLRGYTF. As DNA, the CDR3 is TGTGCCAGCAGTGAAACGCACCTGCGGGGCTACACCTTC.

The chain has TRBV5-4 and TRBJ2-2; 11 bases agree with TRBD2. The CDR3 contains 16 residues. V trimming: 3 bases; J trimming: 1 base; junction bases outside the gene matches: 2. Germline V gives CDR1 SGHNT, CDR2 YYREEE (reference sequence). CDR3 loop: CASSSGTSGNTGELFF. The DNA for the CDR3 is TGTGCCAGCAGCTCCGGGACTAGCGGGAACACCGGGGAGCTGTTTTTT.

V gene TRBV20-1 combines with J gene TRBJ1-4, with D perhaps matching TRBD1 (5 bases). The CDR3 consists of 14 residues. Germline V gene data show CDR1 as DFQATT and CDR2 as SNEGSKA (reference sequence). V shed 0 bases and J shed 9 bases, with 14 bases lying between them. CDR3 in amino acids: CSARDRGPGKKLFF. For the CDR3, the DNA is TGCAGTGCTAGAGATCGGGGCCCCGGCAAAAAACTGTTTTTT.

Here the CDR3 DNA reads TGTGCCAGCAGTATGACAGACGAAGAGACCCAGTACTTC. Its protein is CASSMTDEETQYF. The chain has TRBV6-1 and TRBJ2-5; perhaps TRBD1 as D (5 bases). CDR1 and CDR2 (germline): MNHNS, SASEGT. The CDR3 spans 13 residues. V was pared by 5 bases and J by 3 bases, with 10 bases between.

The chain joins TRBV11-3 to TRBJ2-1; TRBD2 agrees at 15 bases. The germline CDR1 and CDR2 sequences are SGHNT and YENEEA. This CDR3 spans 15 amino acids. Germline trimming cut 5 bases from V and 7 bases from J; bases unmatched to any gene: 3. CDR3 in amino acids: CASSLGTSGGNEQFF. The CDR3 region has the DNA TGTGCCAGCAGCCTTGGGACTAGCGGGGGGAATGAGCAGTTCTTC.

In its sample, this clonotype was seen a few times. The CDR3 loop is CATSRSRGQFNQPQHF. The CDR3 DNA reads as TGTGCCACCAGCAGATCCCGGGGACAATTCAATCAGCCCCAGCATTTT. The chain couples TRBV15 to TRBJ1-5; TRBD1 might be the D (6 bases). This CDR3 comprises 16 residues. Germline lookup yields CDR1 LNHNV and CDR2 YYDKDF (reference sequence). Trimming stripped 2 bases from V and 3 bases from J, with 14 bases between.

The CDR3 nucleotides are TGTGCCAGCAGTCGGACTAGCGGGGGCATAGATACGCAGTATTTT. Translation gives CASSRTSGGIDTQYF. The genes are TRBV28 and TRBJ2-3, with 13 bases aligning to TRBD2. The length of the CDR3 is 15 residues. Per germline, CDR1 MDHEN and CDR2 SYDVKM. V lost 5 bases and J lost 5; bases outside the gene matches: 4.

The DNA for the CDR3 is TGTGCCAGCAGTCGTGGGGGTCCCCTCACAGATACGCAGTATTTT. Translation: CASSRGGPLTDTQYF. The chain employs TRBV27 and TRBJ2-3; the D call may be TRBD1 or TRBD2 (5 bases each). V was cut by 5 bases and J by 2 bases, with 14 bases left in between. The CDR3 is 15 amino acids. CDR1 MNHEY and CDR2 SMNVEV come from the germline V gene (reference sequence).

In its sample, this clonotype was seen a few times. The chain is built from TRBV20-1 and TRBJ2-2; maybe TRBD1 (6 bases). The germline gives CDR1 DFQATT, CDR2 SNEGSKA (reference sequence). V was clipped by 5 bases and J by 4 bases, with 23 bases between them. The CDR3 is 17 amino acids. The CDR3, as DNA: TGCAGTGCTGCACGTTCCCAGGGGCGCCCGGGCACCGGGGAGCTGTTTTTT. Translation gives CSAARSQGRPGTGELFF.

The chain has TRBV20-1 and TRBJ1-3; perhaps TRBD1 as D (5 bases). Germline V CDR1 and CDR2: DFQATT, SNEGSKA (reference sequence). This CDR3 comprises 12 residues. V was pared by 2 bases and J by 4 bases, with 6 bases between. The CDR3 coding sequence is TGCAGTGCTAGACCAGGGGGAAACACCATATATTTT. Amino acid sequence: CSARPGGNTIYF.

The chain carries TRBV20-1 and TRBJ2-1, with D hard to call. The CDR3 extends over 13 amino acids. V lost 1 base and J lost 4, with 8 bases in between. Germline V gives CDR1 DFQATT, CDR2 SNEGSKA (reference sequence). Here the CDR3 reads CSARGLGYNEQFF. For the CDR3, the DNA is TGCAGTGCTAGAGGCCTAGGGTACAATGAGCAGTTCTTC.

This clonotype has a handful of counts. The CDR3 region has the DNA TGCAGTGCTACGGGCTCCGGCAATCAGCCCCAGCATTTT. Protein sequence: CSATGSGNQPQHF. This chain joins TRBV20-1 and TRBJ1-5; D gene uncertain. The CDR3 is made up of 13 amino acids. The germline V and J ends were trimmed by 4 bases and 2 bases, with 9 bases remaining between them. The germline V gene encodes CDR1 DFQATT and CDR2 SNEGSKA (reference sequence).

This chain's CDR3 is CASSLRSGRGQETQYF. Written as DNA, the CDR3 is TGTGCCAGCAGCTTGCGCTCCGGGCGAGGGCAAGAGACCCAGTACTTC. This sequence joins TRBV5-4 and TRBJ2-5; D may be TRBD2 (5 bases). Germline loops: CDR1 SGHNT, CDR2 YYREEE (reference sequence). The CDR3 has 16 amino acids. V dropped 1 base and J dropped 2 bases, with 15 bases sitting between them.

Only a few counts were recorded for this clonotype. The genes are TRBV19 and TRBJ2-5, with 9 nucleotides matching TRBD2. After removal of 3 bases from V and 2 bases from J, the junction contained 7 bases not matched to a gene. CDR3 length equals 16 residues. Per the germline V gene, CDR1 is LNHDA and CDR2 is SQIVND (reference sequence). The CDR3 sequence is CASSILGSGSQETQYF. CDR3 sequence (DNA): TGTGCCAGTAGTATCCTTGGTAGCGGGAGTCAAGAGACCCAGTACTTC. The variable domain in full, completed from reference TRBV19 and TRBJ2-5, reads DGGITQSPKYLFRKEGQNVTLSCEQNLNHDAMYWYRQDPGQGLRLIYYSQIVNDFQKGDIAEGYSVSREKKESFPLTVTSAQKNPTAFYLCASSILGSGSQETQYFGPGTRLLVL.

In its sample, this clonotype was seen a few times. The chain links TRBV10-3 to TRBJ1-5; maybe TRBD1 (6 bases). The V gene's germline CDR1 is ENHRY and CDR2 SYGVKD. Deletions cut 4 bases from V and 7 bases from J, with 11 bases between. This CDR3 is built from 13 residues. CDR3 sequence: CAISAGVGQPQHF. The CDR3 DNA follows: TGTGCCATCAGTGCAGGGGTGGGCCAGCCCCAGCATTTT.

The sample holds a few counts of this clonotype. V and J are TRBV20-1 and TRBJ2-7; 8 bases fit TRBD1. The CDR3 is 15 amino acids. The V gene end was trimmed by 6 bases and the J gene end by 0 bases; junction bases not matched to a gene: 10. Germline values: CDR1 DFQATT, CDR2 SNEGSKA (reference sequence). The CDR3 nucleotides are TGCAGTGCCACAGACCGGGACAGGAGCTCCTACGAGCAGTACTTC. Residues: CSATDRDRSSYEQYF.

This clonotype was observed a handful of times. The chain employs TRBV19 and TRBJ1-1; tentatively, D is TRBD1 (5 bases). CDR3 size: 13 residues. Germline V gene lookup returns CDR1 LNHDA and CDR2 SQIVND (reference sequence). The V and J ends lost 7 bases and 5 bases respectively, with 14 bases between them. CDR3 sequence: CASTEGARTEAFF. CDR3 DNA sequence: TGTGCCAGTACGGAAGGGGCGCGTACTGAAGCTTTCTTT.

This clonotype was picked up a small number of times. The chain joins TRBV19 to TRBJ2-7; 7 bases fit TRBD2. J was trimmed by 7 bases and V by 9 bases; bases with no gene match: 6. From germline, CDR1 is LNHDA and CDR2 SQIVND (reference sequence). The CDR3 is 11 residues long. The CDR3 loop is CASGRGGEQYF. CDR3 sequence (DNA): TGTGCCAGCGGACGCGGGGGAGAGCAGTACTTC.

The V call is TRBV20-1, the J call TRBJ1-1; TRBD1 is a possible D gene (6 bases). The germline V gene has CDR1 DFQATT and CDR2 SNEGSKA (reference sequence). V was trimmed by 5 bases and J by 4 bases, leaving 14 bases between them. The CDR3 extends over 13 amino acids. The chain's CDR3 is CSAPGAASTEAFF. In DNA form, the CDR3 reads TGCAGTGCTCCAGGGGCCGCGAGCACTGAAGCTTTCTTT.

V usage is TRBV2 and J usage is TRBJ1-5, with TRBD1 as a possible D gene (5 bases). The CDR3 covers 14 residues. The germline CDR1 and CDR2 sequences are SNHLY and FYNNEI. V dropped 6 bases and J dropped 9 bases, with 18 bases sitting between them. The DNA for the CDR3 is TGTGCCAGCAGCCTAGGGACGGGGCTTGGGCCCCAGCATTTT. Its translation is CASSLGTGLGPQHF. The whole variable domain, filled in from reference TRBV2 and TRBJ1-5, reads EPEVTQTPSHQVTQMGQEVILRCVPISNHLYFYWYRQILGQKVEFLVSFYNNEISEKSEIFDDQFSVERPDGSNFTLKIRSTKLEDSAMYFCASSLGTGLGPQHFGDGTRLSIL.

The chain links TRBV5-1 to TRBJ2-5, with D perhaps TRBD2 (7 bases). The CDR3 runs 15 residues. Per the germline V gene, CDR1 is SGHRS and CDR2 is YFSETQ. With 1 base removed from V and 5 bases from J, the gap between germline ends came to 15 bases. The CDR3 region has the DNA TGCGCCAGCAGCTTGCAGGGGCTGGGGGGGGAGACCCAGTACTTC. This sequence encodes CASSLQGLGGETQYF.